These T cell receptor beta chains were read from a single sample in a study of shared clonotypes between healthy human individuals. Profiling relied on immunoSEQ multiplex PCR, and the TCRdb table lists in-frame clones only, not all of them. The top ten hold roughly 1.5% of the sample, which has some 980,000 clones, 76% seen once. What was sequenced was memory CD4+ T cells sorted from blood. These receptors were obtained from a young man in good health. The CDR3 runs from the conserved cysteine through the conserved F or W. The order of the fields is J gene, clone size, V gene, D gene, CDR3 protein, CDR3 DNA. D genes are given only for firm matches. Size is stated for part of the rows, as once, few or many counts, or as a class when the clone is expanded.

J gene: TRBJ1-1
clone size: once
V gene: TRBV30
D gene: NA
CDR3 protein: CAWSQPYGDPKGTEAFF
CDR3 DNA: TGTGCCTGGAGTCAACCATACGGGGACCCTAAGGGCACTGAAGCTTTCTTT

J gene: TRBJ2-7
clone size: once
V gene: TRBV7-2
D gene: NA
CDR3 protein: CASSSWETYEQYF
CDR3 DNA: TGTGCCAGCAGCTCCTGGGAAACCTACGAGCAGTACTTC

J gene: TRBJ2-3
clone size: NA
V gene: TRBV2
D gene: NA
CDR3 protein: CAIPRGDRTDTQYF
CDR3 DNA: TGTGCCATCCCCCGCGGGGACCGCACAGATACGCAGTATTTT

J gene: TRBJ2-3
clone size: few
V gene: TRBV5-4
D gene: TRBD2
CDR3 protein: CASSPVMSGRPGDTQYF
CDR3 DNA: TGTGCCAGCAGCCCAGTCATGAGCGGGAGGCCGGGGGATACGCAGTATTTT

J gene: TRBJ2-7
clone size: NA
V gene: TRBV19
D gene: TRBD1
CDR3 protein: CATKDRGLREQYF
CDR3 DNA: TGTGCCACCAAGGACAGGGGGCTTCGCGAGCAGTACTTC

J gene: TRBJ1-2
clone size: NA
V gene: TRBV5-6
D gene: TRBD1
CDR3 protein: CASSLMDRGQSYGYTF
CDR3 DNA: TGTGCCAGCAGCTTGATGGACAGGGGGCAGAGCTATGGCTACACCTTC

J gene: TRBJ1-4
clone size: few
V gene: TRBV2
D gene: NA
CDR3 protein: CASSDSRTTGRLFF
CDR3 DNA: TGTGCCAGCAGTGATTCTAGGACGACAGGTAGACTGTTTTTT

J gene: TRBJ2-2
clone size: NA
V gene: TRBV6-6
D gene: TRBD2
CDR3 protein: CASSSREGPPSRELFF
CDR3 DNA: TGTGCCAGCAGTTCCCGGGAGGGCCCCCCCAGCCGGGAGCTGTTTTTT

J gene: TRBJ2-1
clone size: NA
V gene: TRBV2
D gene: TRBD2
CDR3 protein: CASGLAGSSYNEQFF
CDR3 DNA: TGTGCCAGCGGACTAGCGGGGAGCTCCTACAATGAGCAGTTCTTC

J gene: TRBJ2-7
clone size: NA
V gene: TRBV5-5
D gene: TRBD1
CDR3 protein: CASSWQPGQGVMVEQYF
CDR3 DNA: TGTGCCAGCAGCTGGCAACCGGGACAGGGTGTAATGGTCGAGCAGTACTTC

J gene: TRBJ1-4
clone size: NA
V gene: TRBV30
D gene: NA
CDR3 protein: CAWSVPQEGGSEKLFF
CDR3 DNA: TGTGCCTGGAGTGTACCGCAGGAGGGGGGTAGTGAAAAACTGTTTTTT

J gene: TRBJ2-1
clone size: NA
V gene: TRBV7-9
D gene: NA
CDR3 protein: CASSFLTGVYNEQFF
CDR3 DNA: TGTGCCAGCAGCTTTCTCACTGGGGTGTACAATGAGCAGTTCTTC

J gene: TRBJ2-1
clone size: NA
V gene: TRBV29-1
D gene: NA
CDR3 protein: CSVDSGSSYNEQFF
CDR3 DNA: TGCAGCGTTGATAGCGGAAGCTCCTACAATGAGCAGTTCTTC

J gene: TRBJ1-5
clone size: NA
V gene: TRBV4-3
D gene: NA
CDR3 protein: CASSQDSGTNQPQHF
CDR3 DNA: TGCGCCAGCAGCCAAGATTCCGGCACCAATCAGCCCCAGCATTTT

J gene: TRBJ2-3
clone size: NA
V gene: TRBV7-3
D gene: NA
CDR3 protein: CASSPGLETDTQYF
CDR3 DNA: TGTGCCAGCAGCCCCGGCCTGGAGACAGATACGCAGTATTTT

J gene: TRBJ2-3
clone size: few
V gene: TRBV7-9
D gene: NA
CDR3 protein: CASSLRLALGDTQYF
CDR3 DNA: TGTGCCAGCAGCTTACGCCTAGCGCTCGGAGATACGCAGTATTTT

J gene: TRBJ2-7
clone size: once
V gene: TRBV5-1
D gene: TRBD1
CDR3 protein: CASSFGDSPDEQYF
CDR3 DNA: TGCGCCAGCAGCTTTGGGGACAGCCCGGACGAGCAGTACTTC

J gene: TRBJ2-7
clone size: NA
V gene: TRBV7-9
D gene: NA
CDR3 protein: CAPRPGLHEQYF
CDR3 DNA: TGTGCCCCACGGCCGGGGTTACACGAGCAGTACTTC

J gene: TRBJ1-5
clone size: NA
V gene: TRBV2
D gene: NA
CDR3 protein: CASSGGINQPQHF
CDR3 DNA: TGTGCCAGCAGCGGGGGGATCAATCAGCCCCAGCATTTT

J gene: TRBJ2-2
clone size: NA
V gene: TRBV9
D gene: NA
CDR3 protein: CASSVEEHTGELFF
CDR3 DNA: TGTGCCAGCAGCGTAGAAGAGCACACCGGGGAGCTGTTTTTT

J gene: TRBJ1-6
clone size: NA
V gene: TRBV5-1
D gene: TRBD1
CDR3 protein: CASSSGQDNSPLHF
CDR3 DNA: TGCGCCAGCAGCTCGGGACAGGATAATTCACCCCTCCACTTT

J gene: TRBJ1-1
clone size: NA
V gene: TRBV5-1
D gene: TRBD1
CDR3 protein: CASSRGVTGGLTEAFF
CDR3 DNA: TGCGCCAGCAGCCGCGGGGTTACAGGGGGATTGACTGAAGCTTTCTTT

J gene: TRBJ2-6
clone size: NA
V gene: TRBV9
D gene: TRBD1
CDR3 protein: CASSPPWTGGTGANVLTF
CDR3 DNA: TGTGCCAGCAGCCCCCCTTGGACAGGGGGCACTGGGGCCAACGTCCTGACTTTC

J gene: TRBJ2-1
clone size: NA
V gene: TRBV5-1
D gene: NA
CDR3 protein: CASSLSIPYNEQFF
CDR3 DNA: TGCGCCAGCAGCTTATCGATCCCTTACAATGAGCAGTTCTTC

J gene: TRBJ2-7
clone size: few
V gene: TRBV6-1
D gene: TRBD1
CDR3 protein: CASSSSVTGKYEQYF
CDR3 DNA: TGTGCCAGCAGCTCTAGTGTGACAGGGAAATACGAGCAGTACTTC

J gene: TRBJ2-1
clone size: NA
V gene: TRBV5-1
D gene: NA
CDR3 protein: CASSNGDMSSYNEQFF
CDR3 DNA: TGCGCCAGCTCCAATGGGGATATGAGCTCCTACAATGAGCAGTTCTTC

J gene: TRBJ2-7
clone size: NA
V gene: TRBV6-5
D gene: TRBD1
CDR3 protein: CASRTDRGYEQYF
CDR3 DNA: TGTGCCAGCAGGACGGACAGGGGCTACGAGCAGTACTTC

J gene: TRBJ2-7
clone size: NA
V gene: TRBV4-3
D gene: TRBD2
CDR3 protein: CASSQSTSGRGYEQYF
CDR3 DNA: TGCGCCAGCAGCCAATCCACTAGCGGGAGAGGCTACGAGCAGTACTTC

J gene: TRBJ1-2
clone size: NA
V gene: TRBV6-6
D gene: TRBD1
CDR3 protein: CASTGQGYYGYTF
CDR3 DNA: TGTGCCAGCACCGGACAGGGGTACTATGGCTACACCTTC

J gene: TRBJ2-7
clone size: NA
V gene: TRBV5-6
D gene: TRBD1
CDR3 protein: CASSLQGVLYEQYF
CDR3 DNA: TGTGCCAGCAGCCTCCAGGGGGTCCTTTACGAGCAGTACTTC

J gene: TRBJ2-7
clone size: NA
V gene: TRBV15
D gene: TRBD2
CDR3 protein: CATYRGSGRVQRAYEQYF
CDR3 DNA: TGTGCCACCTACCGAGGGAGCGGGAGAGTGCAACGGGCTTACGAGCAGTACTTC

J gene: TRBJ1-1
clone size: NA
V gene: TRBV21-1
D gene: NA
CDR3 protein: CASSKVMGGGPEAFF
CDR3 DNA: TGTGCCAGCAGCAAAGTTATGGGCGGGGGACCTGAAGCTTTCTTT

J gene: TRBJ2-4
clone size: NA
V gene: TRBV28
D gene: NA
CDR3 protein: CASKGRSRGAKNIQYF
CDR3 DNA: TGTGCCAGCAAGGGGAGGTCTCGCGGTGCCAAAAACATTCAGTACTTC

J gene: TRBJ1-4
clone size: NA
V gene: TRBV19
D gene: TRBD1
CDR3 protein: CASSAYRGNEKLFF
CDR3 DNA: TGTGCCAGTAGTGCTTACAGGGGTAATGAAAAACTGTTTTTT

J gene: TRBJ2-7
clone size: once
V gene: TRBV5-4
D gene: TRBD1
CDR3 protein: CASSPGQPAYEQYF
CDR3 DNA: TGTGCCAGCAGCCCGGGACAGCCCGCCTACGAGCAGTACTTC

J gene: TRBJ1-6
clone size: once
V gene: TRBV30
D gene: TRBD1
CDR3 protein: CAWVPDRGINSPLHF
CDR3 DNA: TGTGCCTGGGTTCCTGACAGGGGGATTAATTCACCCCTCCACTTT

J gene: TRBJ2-5
clone size: once
V gene: TRBV5-1
D gene: NA
CDR3 protein: CASSLALSVAQETQYF
CDR3 DNA: TGCGCCAGCAGCTTGGCCCTAAGCGTCGCCCAAGAGACCCAGTACTTC

J gene: TRBJ2-7
clone size: NA
V gene: TRBV6-1
D gene: TRBD1
CDR3 protein: CASRSGTGVLYEQYF
CDR3 DNA: TGTGCCAGCAGGTCCGGGACAGGGGTTCTCTACGAGCAGTACTTC

J gene: TRBJ2-7
clone size: NA
V gene: TRBV2
D gene: NA
CDR3 protein: CASTPSYEQYF
CDR3 DNA: TGTGCCAGCACTCCATCCTACGAGCAGTACTTC

J gene: TRBJ2-2
clone size: NA
V gene: TRBV19
D gene: TRBD2
CDR3 protein: CASSMVLAGVNTGELFF
CDR3 DNA: TGTGCCAGTAGTATGGTGTTAGCGGGAGTGAACACCGGGGAGCTGTTTTTT

J gene: TRBJ2-5
clone size: NA
V gene: TRBV7-2
D gene: NA
CDR3 protein: CASSRGVQETQYF
CDR3 DNA: TGTGCCAGCAGCCGCGGGGTACAAGAGACCCAGTACTTC

J gene: TRBJ2-5
clone size: NA
V gene: TRBV5-1
D gene: NA
CDR3 protein: CASSLGAGGGETQYF
CDR3 DNA: TGCGCCAGCAGCTTGGGTGCCGGGGGCGGAGAGACCCAGTACTTC

J gene: TRBJ2-6
clone size: few
V gene: TRBV18
D gene: NA
CDR3 protein: CASSPPRGPAGANVLTF
CDR3 DNA: TGTGCCAGCTCACCACCGAGGGGTCCGGCAGGGGCCAACGTCCTGACTTTC

J gene: TRBJ1-2
clone size: NA
V gene: TRBV27
D gene: NA
CDR3 protein: CASSLREGSYGYTF
CDR3 DNA: TGTGCCAGCAGTTTACGGGAGGGGAGCTATGGCTACACCTTC

J gene: TRBJ1-5
clone size: NA
V gene: TRBV2
D gene: TRBD1
CDR3 protein: CASSEEGTGGGPQHF
CDR3 DNA: TGTGCCAGCAGTGAAGAGGGGACAGGGGGTGGGCCCCAGCATTTT

J gene: TRBJ1-5
clone size: NA
V gene: TRBV30
D gene: NA
CDR3 protein: CAWKGQGTNQPQHF
CDR3 DNA: TGTGCCTGGAAAGGTCAGGGGACGAATCAGCCCCAGCATTTT

J gene: TRBJ2-1
clone size: few
V gene: TRBV27
D gene: TRBD2
CDR3 protein: CASSSSLAASGNEQFF
CDR3 DNA: TGTGCCAGCAGTTCTAGTCTAGCGGCCTCGGGGAATGAGCAGTTCTTC

J gene: TRBJ1-1
clone size: once
V gene: TRBV7-2
D gene: NA
CDR3 protein: CASSLRGDTEAFF
CDR3 DNA: TGTGCCAGCAGCTTACGAGGGGACACTGAAGCTTTCTTT

J gene: TRBJ1-6
clone size: NA
V gene: TRBV30
D gene: NA
CDR3 protein: CAWRALGNSPLHF
CDR3 DNA: TGTGCCTGGAGAGCTCTCGGAAATTCACCCCTCCACTTT

J gene: TRBJ1-1
clone size: NA
V gene: TRBV14
D gene: NA
CDR3 protein: CASSPQADTEAFF
CDR3 DNA: TGTGCCAGCAGCCCCCAGGCGGACACTGAAGCTTTCTTT

J gene: TRBJ2-7
clone size: few
V gene: TRBV6-5
D gene: NA
CDR3 protein: CASRGTGGTYEQYF
CDR3 DNA: TGTGCCAGCAGAGGGACGGGGGGCACCTACGAGCAGTACTTC

J gene: TRBJ1-3
clone size: many
V gene: TRBV7-9
D gene: NA
CDR3 protein: CASSLGGQSSGNTIYF
CDR3 DNA: TGTGCCAGCAGCTTGGGCGGACAGAGCTCTGGAAACACCATATATTTT

J gene: TRBJ1-5
clone size: NA
V gene: TRBV5-6
D gene: NA
CDR3 protein: CASSLAGVGQPQHF
CDR3 DNA: TGTGCCAGCAGCTTGGCAGGGGTGGGTCAGCCCCAGCATTTT

J gene: TRBJ2-7
clone size: NA
V gene: TRBV5-4
D gene: TRBD2
CDR3 protein: CASSGGLADSWGEQYF
CDR3 DNA: TGTGCCAGCAGCGGGGGACTAGCGGACTCCTGGGGGGAGCAGTACTTC

J gene: TRBJ2-3
clone size: NA
V gene: TRBV30
D gene: NA
CDR3 protein: CAWSPQLRDTQYF
CDR3 DNA: TGTGCCTGGAGCCCCCAGCTCCGGGATACGCAGTATTTT

J gene: TRBJ1-5
clone size: NA
V gene: TRBV19
D gene: NA
CDR3 protein: CASMGGINQPQHF
CDR3 DNA: TGTGCCAGTATGGGCGGGATCAATCAGCCCCAGCATTTT

J gene: TRBJ2-2
clone size: NA
V gene: TRBV6-4
D gene: NA
CDR3 protein: CASSPQGTATGELFF
CDR3 DNA: TGTGCCAGCAGTCCACAGGGTACGGCCACCGGGGAGCTGTTTTTT

J gene: TRBJ2-7
clone size: many
V gene: TRBV6-5
D gene: TRBD1
CDR3 protein: CASSYRTGKNYEQYF
CDR3 DNA: TGTGCCAGCAGTTACAGGACAGGGAAAAACTACGAGCAGTACTTC

J gene: TRBJ1-1
clone size: NA
V gene: TRBV4-1
D gene: NA
CDR3 protein: CASSQAGVVAFF
CDR3 DNA: TGCGCCAGCAGCCAAGCGGGGGTAGTAGCTTTCTTT

J gene: TRBJ2-1
clone size: NA
V gene: TRBV11-1
D gene: TRBD2
CDR3 protein: CASSLRGLVRNEQFF
CDR3 DNA: TGTGCCAGCAGCTTAAGGGGACTAGTGAGGAATGAGCAGTTCTTC